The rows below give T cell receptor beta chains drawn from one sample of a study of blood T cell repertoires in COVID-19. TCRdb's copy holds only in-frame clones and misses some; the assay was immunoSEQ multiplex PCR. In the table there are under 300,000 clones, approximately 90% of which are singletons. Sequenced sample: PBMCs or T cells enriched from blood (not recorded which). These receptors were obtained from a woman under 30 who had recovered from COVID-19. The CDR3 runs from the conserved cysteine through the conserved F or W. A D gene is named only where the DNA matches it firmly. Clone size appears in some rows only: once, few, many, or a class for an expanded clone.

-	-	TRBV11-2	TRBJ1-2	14	TGTGCCAGCAGCTTAGGGTCCAGGCCAGTAACCTACACCTTC	CASSLGSRPVTYTF
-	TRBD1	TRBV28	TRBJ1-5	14	TGTGCCAGCACCTCAGGGGGCGGCCATCAGCCCCAGCATTTT	CASTSGGGHQPQHF
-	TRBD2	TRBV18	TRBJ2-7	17	TGTGCCAGCTCACCACGCTCCGGGACTAGCGGGACCTACGAGCAGTACTTC	CASSPRSGTSGTYEQYF
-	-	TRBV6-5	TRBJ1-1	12	TGTGCCAGCAGTCGGGAGAACACTGAAGCTTTCTTT	CASSRENTEAFF
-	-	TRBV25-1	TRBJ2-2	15	TGTGCCAGCACTGCCTCCGGGACATTAGCCGGGGAGCTGTTTTTT	CASTASGTLAGELFF
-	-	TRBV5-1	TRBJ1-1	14	TGCGCCAGCAGCTTGCTAATTGGGACACCTGAAGCTTTCTTT	CASSLLIGTPEAFF
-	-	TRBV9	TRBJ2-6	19	TGTGCCAGCAGCGTAGCTACTGGCGGGGGCCTCTCTGGGGCCAACGTCCTGACTTTC	CASSVATGGGLSGANVLTF
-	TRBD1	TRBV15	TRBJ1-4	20	TGTGCCACCAGCAGAGGGGCAGAGACAGGGGGTTTTGAGGCTAATGAAAAACTGTTTTTT	CATSRGAETGGFEANEKLFF
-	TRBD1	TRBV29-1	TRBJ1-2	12	TGCAGCGTTGTAGGACAGGGGCACGGCTACACCTTC	CSVVGQGHGYTF
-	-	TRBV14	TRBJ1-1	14	TGTGCCAGCAGCCAAGATATAGACTACACTGAAGCTTTCTTT	CASSQDIDYTEAFF
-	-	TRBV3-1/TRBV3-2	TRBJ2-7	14	TGTGCCAGCAGCCAATTCCACTCCACCTACGAGCAGTACTTC	CASSQFHSTYEQYF
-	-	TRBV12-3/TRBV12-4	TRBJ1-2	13	TGTGCCAGCAGCCGGACAGAATTCTATGGCTACACCTTC	CASSRTEFYGYTF
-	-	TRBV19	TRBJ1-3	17	TGTGCCAGTAGTCCGACGGGTGGCAGCCCCTCTGGAAACACCATATATTTT	CASSPTGGSPSGNTIYF
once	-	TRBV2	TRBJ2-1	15	TGTGCCAGCAGTTTAGTCAGGGTTTCGGGCAATGAGCAGTTCTTC	CASSLVRVSGNEQFF
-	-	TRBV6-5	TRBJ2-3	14	TGTGCCAGCAGTGACTCCCTCGCGGGCGATACGCAGTATTTT	CASSDSLAGDTQYF
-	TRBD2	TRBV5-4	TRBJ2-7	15	TGTGCCAGCAGCTTGGCGGGGGGGCCCTCCTACGAGCAGTACTTC	CASSLAGGPSYEQYF
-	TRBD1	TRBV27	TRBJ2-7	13	TGTGCCAGCAGTTTTGGGACAGAGTACGAGCAGTACTTC	CASSFGTEYEQYF
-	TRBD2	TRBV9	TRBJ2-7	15	TGTGCCAGCAGCGTAGAGGGCGGGGGGGCCTACGAGCAGTACTTC	CASSVEGGGAYEQYF
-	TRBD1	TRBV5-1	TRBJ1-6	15	TGCGCCAGCCGAGACATGACAGGGTCTGATTCACCCCTCCACTTT	CASRDMTGSDSPLHF
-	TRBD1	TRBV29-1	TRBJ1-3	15	TGCAGCGCCTTGACAGGGCCCGGCTCTGGAAACACCATATATTTT	CSALTGPGSGNTIYF
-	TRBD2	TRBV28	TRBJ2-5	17	TGTGCCAGCAGTGGACTCGCGGGGGACCCCTACCAAGAGACCCAGTACTTC	CASSGLAGDPYQETQYF
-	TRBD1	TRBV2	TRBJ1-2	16	TGTGCCAGCAGTGGGGCCCCTTTGGACAGGGGAGGTGGCTACACCTTC	CASSGAPLDRGGGYTF
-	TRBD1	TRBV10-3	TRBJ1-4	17	TGTGCCATCAGTCCATCTCATTCCCAGGGGGTTAATGAAAAACTGTTTTTT	CAISPSHSQGVNEKLFF
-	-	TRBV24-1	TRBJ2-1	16	TGTGCCACCAGTTTACTTGGTGACGGGTCCCACAATGAGCAGTTCTTC	CATSLLGDGSHNEQFF
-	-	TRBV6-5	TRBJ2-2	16	TGTGCCAGCAGTTACACGGACAGCGCGAACACCGGGGAGCTGTTTTTT	CASSYTDSANTGELFF
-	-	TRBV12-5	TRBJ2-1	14	TGTGCTAGTGGTTTGGAGCGCTCCTACAATGAGCAGTTCTTC	CASGLERSYNEQFF
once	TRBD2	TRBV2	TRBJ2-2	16	TGTGCCAGCATCCGCGGGGGGAGGCGTGGCACCGGGGAGCTGTTTTTT	CASIRGGRRGTGELFF
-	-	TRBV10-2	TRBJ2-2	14	TGCGCCAGCAGTCACGGAGCGAACACCGGGGAGCTGTTTTTT	CASSHGANTGELFF
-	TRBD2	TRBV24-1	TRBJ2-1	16	TGTGCCACCGAAAGGAGGGGAGCGGGGGGGAGGAATGAGCAGTTCTTC	CATERRGAGGRNEQFF
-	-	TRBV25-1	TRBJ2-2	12	TGTGCCAGCGGGTGGCGGGCCGGGGAGCTGTTTTTT	CASGWRAGELFF
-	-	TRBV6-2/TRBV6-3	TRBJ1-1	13	TGTGCCAGCAGTCTCCAGGGGAACACTGAAGCTTTCTTT	CASSLQGNTEAFF
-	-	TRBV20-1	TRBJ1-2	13	TGCAGTGCTAGTGATACGGGGAACTATGGCTACACCTTC	CSASDTGNYGYTF
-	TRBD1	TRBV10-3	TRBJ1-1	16	TGTGCCATCAGTGTTGGACAGGGTACAATTGGCACTGAAGCTTTCTTT	CAISVGQGTIGTEAFF
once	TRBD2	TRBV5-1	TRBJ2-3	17	TGCGCCAGCAGCTTGGTTAGCGGGGGGGCACGCACAGATACGCAGTATTTT	CASSLVSGGARTDTQYF
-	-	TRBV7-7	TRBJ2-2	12	TGTGCTAGCAGCCCCGTCACCGGGGAGCTGTTTTTT	CASSPVTGELFF
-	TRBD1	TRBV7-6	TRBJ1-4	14	TGTGCCAGCAGCCCGGGGACAGGGGATGAAAAACTGTTTTTT	CASSPGTGDEKLFF